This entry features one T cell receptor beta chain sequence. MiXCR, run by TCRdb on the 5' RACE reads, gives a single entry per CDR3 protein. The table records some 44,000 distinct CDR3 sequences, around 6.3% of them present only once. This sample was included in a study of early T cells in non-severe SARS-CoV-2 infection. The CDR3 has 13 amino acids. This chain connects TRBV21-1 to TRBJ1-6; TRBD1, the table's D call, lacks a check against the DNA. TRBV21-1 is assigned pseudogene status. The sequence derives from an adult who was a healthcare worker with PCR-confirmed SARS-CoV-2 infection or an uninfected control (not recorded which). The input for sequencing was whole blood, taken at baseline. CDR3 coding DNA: TGTGCCAGCAGCGGCAACAGGGCCTCACCCCTCCACTTT. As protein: CASSGNRASPLHF.